These 7 T cell receptor beta chains share one sample of origin, sequenced in a study of T cells in Graves' hyperthyroidism and ophthalmopathy. Regions amplified from RNA transcripts were the TCR beta CDR3 regions. The TCR CDR3 first-round RT-PCR relied on the HTBI primer set. From the multiplex PCR reads, TCRdb called clonotypes with MiXCR, one entry per CDR3 protein. The sample shows 500,000 to 750,000 distinct CDR3 sequences, around 14% of them seen only once. Specimen: blood. The receptors here all came from a woman in her 30s with Graves' hyperthyroidism.

This clonotype was recorded at least ten times. The V gene is TRBV20-1, the J gene TRBJ2-1, with D perhaps TRBD2 (6 bases). The CDR3 has 13 residues. The germline CDR1 and CDR2 sequences are DFQATT and SNEGSKA (reference sequence). Trimming took 6 bases from V and 6 from J, leaving 15 bases between them. The CDR3 coding sequence is TGCAGTGCCCGAGGTCCAGCGGGCAATGAGCAGTTCTTC. Translating gives CSARGPAGNEQFF.

In this sample, this clonotype turned up many times. Here the CDR3 reads CASSRGLAGDLKNEQFF. CDR3 bases: TGTGCCAGCAGCCGGGGACTAGCGGGAGATTTGAAGAATGAGCAGTTCTTC. This rearrangement joins TRBV3-1 to TRBJ2-1; 14 bases line up with TRBD2. Trimming took 4 bases from V and 7 from J; bases not matched to a gene: 9. The length of the CDR3 is 17 residues. Looked up from germline, CDR1 is LGHDT and CDR2 is YNNKEL (reference sequence).

The chain is built from TRBV7-9 and TRBJ2-7; D may be TRBD1 (6 bases). The length of the CDR3 is 15 residues. Trimming removed 5 bases from V and 0 bases from J, with 14 bases in between. Germline CDR1 reads SEHNR; CDR2 reads FQNEAQ (reference sequence). CDR3: CASSKTGTTSYEQYF. The CDR3 DNA reads TGTGCCAGCAGCAAAACCGGGACAACCTCCTACGAGCAGTACTTC.

This clonotype occurred many times. The chain couples TRBV30 to TRBJ1-2; TRBD1 might be the D (6 bases). This CDR3 contains 16 residues. V lost 3 bases to trimming and J lost 4 bases, with 21 bases between them. Germline V lookup: CDR1 GTSNPN, CDR2 SVGIG (reference sequence). As DNA, the CDR3 is TGTGCCTGGAGGGGGCAATTGGGGGGCGGTGGCTATGGCTACACCTTC. The encoded protein is CAWRGQLGGGGYGYTF.

This clonotype has a count of ten or more. The chain carries TRBV6-1 and TRBJ1-3; D gene uncertain. In germline, CDR1 is MNHNS, CDR2 SASEGT. V dropped 7 bases and J dropped 0 bases, with 13 bases sitting between them. The CDR3 consists of 15 residues. The CDR3 DNA sequence: TGTGCCAGCACCCGCAGTGGCGTCTCTGGAAACACCATATATTTT. Its protein is CASTRSGVSGNTIYF.

This clonotype was counted only a few times. The chain links TRBV27 to TRBJ2-1; D ambiguous. Germline V gene sequence: CDR1 MNHEY, CDR2 SMNVEV (reference sequence). V was shortened by 5 bases and J by 9 bases, with 11 bases between the two germline ends. This CDR3 spans 12 amino acids. The CDR3 here is CASSRVPGEQFF. The CDR3 DNA reads TGTGCCAGCAGTAGGGTCCCGGGTGAGCAGTTCTTC.

This clonotype was counted at least ten times. V is TRBV9 and J is TRBJ2-7; weak D call: TRBD1 (5 bases). Deletions cut 4 bases from V and 5 bases from J, with 16 bases between. This CDR3 has 14 amino acids. Germline CDR1 SGDLS, CDR2 YYNGEE. In nucleotides, the CDR3 is TGTGCCAGCAGCCGTGGTCAGCAGGGTGACGAGCAGTACTTC. This translates into CASSRGQQGDEQYF.